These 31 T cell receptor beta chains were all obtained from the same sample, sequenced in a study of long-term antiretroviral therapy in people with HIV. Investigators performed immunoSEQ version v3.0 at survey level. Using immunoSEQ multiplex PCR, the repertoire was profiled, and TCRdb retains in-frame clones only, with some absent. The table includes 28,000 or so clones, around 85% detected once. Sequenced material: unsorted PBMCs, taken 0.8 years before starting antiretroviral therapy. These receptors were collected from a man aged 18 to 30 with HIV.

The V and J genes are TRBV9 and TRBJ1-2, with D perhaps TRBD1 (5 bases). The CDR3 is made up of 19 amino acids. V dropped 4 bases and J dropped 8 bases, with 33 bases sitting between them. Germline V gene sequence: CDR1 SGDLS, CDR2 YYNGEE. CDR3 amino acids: CASSFGTGQTTQILGGYTF. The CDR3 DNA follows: TGTGCCAGCAGCTTCGGGACCGGGCAGACAACTCAAATCCTAGGGGGCTACACCTTC.

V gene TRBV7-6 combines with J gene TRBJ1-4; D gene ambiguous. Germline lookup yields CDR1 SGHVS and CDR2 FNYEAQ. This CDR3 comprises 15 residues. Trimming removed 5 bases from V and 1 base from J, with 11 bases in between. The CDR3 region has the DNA TGTGCCAGCAGCCCTAGTCGGCTAACTAATGAAAAACTGTTTTTT. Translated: CASSPSRLTNEKLFF. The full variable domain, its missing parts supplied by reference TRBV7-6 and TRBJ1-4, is GAGVSQSPRYKVTKRGQDVALRCDPISGHVSLYWYRQALGQGPEFLTYFNYEAQQDKSGLPNDRFSAERPEGSISTLTIQRTEQRDSAMYRCASSPSRLTNEKLFFGSGTQLSVL.

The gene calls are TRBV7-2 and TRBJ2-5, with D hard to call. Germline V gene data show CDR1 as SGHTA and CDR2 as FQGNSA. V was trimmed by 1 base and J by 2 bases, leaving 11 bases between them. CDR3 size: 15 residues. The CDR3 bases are TGTGCCAGCAGCTTAGGGCAGGTGGAGCAAGAGACCCAGTACTTC. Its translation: CASSLGQVEQETQYF.

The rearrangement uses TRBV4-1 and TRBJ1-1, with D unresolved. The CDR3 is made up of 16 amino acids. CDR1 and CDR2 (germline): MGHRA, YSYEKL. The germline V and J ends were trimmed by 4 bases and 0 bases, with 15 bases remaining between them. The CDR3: CASSPRPFDMNTEAFF. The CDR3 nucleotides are TGCGCCAGCAGCCCTAGGCCGTTCGACATGAACACTGAAGCTTTCTTT.

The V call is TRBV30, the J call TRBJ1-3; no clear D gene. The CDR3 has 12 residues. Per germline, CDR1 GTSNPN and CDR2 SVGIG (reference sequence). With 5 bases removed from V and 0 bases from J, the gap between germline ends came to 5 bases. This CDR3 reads CAWRVSGNTIYF. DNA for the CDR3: TGTGCCTGGCGCGTCTCTGGAAACACCATATATTTT. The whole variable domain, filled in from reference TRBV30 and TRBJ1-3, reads SQTIHQWPATLVQPVGSPLSLECTVEGTSNPNLYWYRQAAGRGLQLLFYSVGIGQISSEVPQNLSASRPQDRQFILSSKKLLLSDSGFYLCAWRVSGNTIYFGEGSWLTVV.

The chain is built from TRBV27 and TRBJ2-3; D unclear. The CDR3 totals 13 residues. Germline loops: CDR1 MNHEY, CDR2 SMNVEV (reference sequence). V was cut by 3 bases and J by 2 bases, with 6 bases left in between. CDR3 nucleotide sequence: TGTGCCAGCAGTTTTGGTCCCACAGATACGCAGTATTTT. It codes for CASSFGPTDTQYF.

The CDR3 here is CASSELPGFMNTEAFF. The CDR3 nucleotides are TGTGCCAGCAGTGAATTACCGGGGTTTATGAACACTGAAGCTTTCTTT. J is TRBJ1-1 and V is TRBV6-1, with unresolved D. CDR1 is MNHNS and CDR2 is SASEGT in the germline V gene. The CDR3 consists of 16 residues. The ends were cut back, 2 bases at V and 0 bases at J, with 13 bases in the middle.

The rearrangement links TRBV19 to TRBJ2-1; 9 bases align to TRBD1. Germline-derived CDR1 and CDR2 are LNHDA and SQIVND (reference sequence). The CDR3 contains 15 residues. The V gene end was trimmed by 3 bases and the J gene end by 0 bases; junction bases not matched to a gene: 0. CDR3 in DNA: TGTGCCAGTAGTATGGGACAGGGCTCCTACAATGAGCAGTTCTTC. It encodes CASSMGQGSYNEQFF.

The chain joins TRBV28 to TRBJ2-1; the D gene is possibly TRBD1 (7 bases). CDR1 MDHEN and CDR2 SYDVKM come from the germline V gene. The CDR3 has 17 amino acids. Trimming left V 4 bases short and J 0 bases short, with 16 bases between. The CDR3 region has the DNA TGTGCCAGCAGTTCCCAGGGGGGCAAAAGCTCCTACAATGAGCAGTTCTTC. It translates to CASSSQGGKSSYNEQFF.

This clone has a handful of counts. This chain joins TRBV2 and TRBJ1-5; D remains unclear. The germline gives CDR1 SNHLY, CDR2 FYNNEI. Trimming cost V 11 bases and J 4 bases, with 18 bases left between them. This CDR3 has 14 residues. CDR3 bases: TGTGCCCATCTGGTCAGGCTACCAAATCAGCCCCAGCATTTT. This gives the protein CAHLVRLPNQPQHF.

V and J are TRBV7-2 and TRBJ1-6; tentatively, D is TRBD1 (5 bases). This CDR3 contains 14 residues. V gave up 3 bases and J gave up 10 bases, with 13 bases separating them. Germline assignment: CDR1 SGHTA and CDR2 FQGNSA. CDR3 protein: CASSFLGLGSPLHF. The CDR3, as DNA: TGTGCCAGCAGCTTCCTGGGGCTCGGCTCACCCCTCCACTTT.

CDR3 region: CSVVPGTDTQYF. The CDR3 DNA is TGCAGCGTTGTTCCGGGGACAGATACGCAGTATTTT. This chain uses TRBV29-1 with TRBJ2-3; tentative D call: TRBD2 (5 bases). Germline V gene sequence: CDR1 SQVTM, CDR2 ANQGSEA. The CDR3 totals 12 residues. V shed 4 bases and J shed 3 bases, with 8 bases lying between them.

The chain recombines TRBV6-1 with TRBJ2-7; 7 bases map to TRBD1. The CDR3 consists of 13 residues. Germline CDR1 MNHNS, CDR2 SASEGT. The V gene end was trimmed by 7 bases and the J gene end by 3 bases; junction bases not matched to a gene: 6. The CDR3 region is CASNLGQNYEQYF. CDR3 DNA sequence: TGTGCCAGCAATCTGGGACAGAACTACGAGCAGTACTTC.

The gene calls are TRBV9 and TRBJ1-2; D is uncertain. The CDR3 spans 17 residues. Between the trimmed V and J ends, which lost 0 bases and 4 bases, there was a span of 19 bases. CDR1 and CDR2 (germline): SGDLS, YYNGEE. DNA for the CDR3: TGTGCCAGCAGCGTAGGTTATCGGGTGGGGAGCGCCTATGGCTACACCTTC. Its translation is CASSVGYRVGSAYGYTF.

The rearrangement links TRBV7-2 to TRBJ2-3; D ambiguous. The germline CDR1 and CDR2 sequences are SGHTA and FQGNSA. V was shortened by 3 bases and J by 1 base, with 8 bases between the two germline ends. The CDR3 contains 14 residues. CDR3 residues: CASSFLGGTDTQYF. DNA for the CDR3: TGTGCCAGCAGCTTCCTAGGTGGCACAGATACGCAGTATTTT. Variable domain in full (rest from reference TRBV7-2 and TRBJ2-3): GAGVSQSPSNKVTEKGKDVELRCDPISGHTALYWYRQSLGQGLEFLIYFQGNSAPDKSGLPSDRFSAERTGGSVSTLTIQRTQQEDSAVYLCASSFLGGTDTQYFGPGTRLTVL.

The CDR3 DNA reads TGTGCCACGGGACCTCTGGACGAGCAGTACTTC. This translates into CATGPLDEQYF. The genes are TRBV10-3 and TRBJ2-5; D is tentatively TRBD1 or TRBD2 (5 bases each). Judging by the DNA end, TRBJ2-7 fits better; the J call may be wrong. The CDR3 sequence is 11 residues long. Per germline, CDR1 ENHRY and CDR2 SYGVKD.

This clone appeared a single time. The CDR3 DNA reads TGCGCCAGCAGCCCTACAGGGAACACTGAAGCTTTCTTT. Protein sequence: CASSPTGNTEAFF. The chain has TRBV5-1 and TRBJ1-1; D might be TRBD1 (5 bases). CDR1 is SGHRS and CDR2 is YFSETQ in the germline V gene. Deletions cut 4 bases from V and 1 base from J, with 8 bases between. This CDR3 is 13 amino acids long. The variable domain in full, completed from reference TRBV5-1 and TRBJ1-1, reads KAGVTQTPRYLIKTRGQQVTLSCSPISGHRSVSWYQQTPGQGLQFLFEYFSETQRNKGNFPGRFSGRQFSNSRSEMNVSTLELGDSALYLCASSPTGNTEAFFGQGTRLTVV.

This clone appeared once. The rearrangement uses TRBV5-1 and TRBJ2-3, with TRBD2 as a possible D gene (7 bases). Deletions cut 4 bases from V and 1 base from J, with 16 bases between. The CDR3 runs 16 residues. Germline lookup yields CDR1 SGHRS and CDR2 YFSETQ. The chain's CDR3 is CASSLHREGGTDTQYF. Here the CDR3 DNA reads TGCGCCAGCAGCCTCCACAGGGAGGGAGGCACAGATACGCAGTATTTT.

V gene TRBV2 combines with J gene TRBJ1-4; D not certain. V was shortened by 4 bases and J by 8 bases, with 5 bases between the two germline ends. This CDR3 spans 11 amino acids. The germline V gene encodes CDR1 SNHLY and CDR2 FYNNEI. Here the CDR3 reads CASSGVEKLFF. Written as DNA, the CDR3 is TGTGCCAGCAGTGGAGTCGAAAAACTGTTTTTT.

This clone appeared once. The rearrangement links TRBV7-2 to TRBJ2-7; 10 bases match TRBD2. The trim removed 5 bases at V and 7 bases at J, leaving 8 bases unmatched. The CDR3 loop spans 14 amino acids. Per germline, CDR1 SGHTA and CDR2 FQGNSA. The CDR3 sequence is CASSHLAGAREQYF. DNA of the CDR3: TGTGCCAGCAGCCATCTAGCGGGGGCAAGAGAGCAGTACTTC.

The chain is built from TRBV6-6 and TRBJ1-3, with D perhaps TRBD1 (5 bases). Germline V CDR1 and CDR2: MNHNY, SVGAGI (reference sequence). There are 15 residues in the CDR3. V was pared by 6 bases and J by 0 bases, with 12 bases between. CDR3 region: CASSPTGFSGNTIYF. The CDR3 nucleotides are TGTGCCAGCAGCCCCACAGGCTTCTCTGGAAACACCATATATTTT.

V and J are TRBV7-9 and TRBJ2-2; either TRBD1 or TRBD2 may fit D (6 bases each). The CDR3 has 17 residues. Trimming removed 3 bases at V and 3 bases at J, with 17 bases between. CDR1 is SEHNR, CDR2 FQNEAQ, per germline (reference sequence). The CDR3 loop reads CASSFNNREVDTGELFF. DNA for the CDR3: TGTGCCAGCAGCTTTAATAACAGGGAGGTGGACACCGGGGAGCTGTTTTTT.

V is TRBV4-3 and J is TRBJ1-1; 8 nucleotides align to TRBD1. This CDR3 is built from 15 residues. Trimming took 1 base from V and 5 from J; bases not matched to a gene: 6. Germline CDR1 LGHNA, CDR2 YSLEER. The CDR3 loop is CASSQGTGRYTEAFF. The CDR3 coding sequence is TGCGCCAGCAGCCAAGGGACAGGGAGGTATACTGAAGCTTTCTTT.

The CDR3 nucleotides read TGCGCCAGCAGGGAGGACGAGACCCAGTACTTC. It encodes CASREDETQYF. V is TRBV5-1 and J is TRBJ2-5, with D possibly matching TRBD2 (5 bases). Trimming removed 5 bases at V and 5 bases at J, with 7 bases between. The CDR3 sequence is 11 residues long. Germline V gene lookup returns CDR1 SGHRS and CDR2 YFSETQ.

Written as DNA, the CDR3 is TGTGCCAGCGTCCGAGACAGGGGAAATGAGCAGTTCTTC. It codes for CASVRDRGNEQFF. This chain connects TRBV6-6 to TRBJ2-1, with 8 nucleotides matching TRBD1. Germline V gene lookup returns CDR1 MNHNY and CDR2 SVGAGI (reference sequence). CDR3 size: 13 residues. Germline trimming cut 8 bases from V and 7 bases from J; bases unmatched to any gene: 7.

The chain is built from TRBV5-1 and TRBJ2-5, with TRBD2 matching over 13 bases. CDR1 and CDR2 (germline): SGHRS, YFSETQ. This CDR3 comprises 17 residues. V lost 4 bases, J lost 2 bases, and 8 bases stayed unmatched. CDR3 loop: CASSAGLAGSLQETQYF. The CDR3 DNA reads TGCGCCAGCAGCGCGGGACTAGCGGGGTCCTTACAAGAGACCCAGTACTTC.

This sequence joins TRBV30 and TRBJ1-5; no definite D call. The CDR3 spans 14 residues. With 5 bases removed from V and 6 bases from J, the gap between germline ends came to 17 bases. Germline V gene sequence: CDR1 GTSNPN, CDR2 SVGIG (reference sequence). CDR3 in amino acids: CAWGRLLGSQPQHF. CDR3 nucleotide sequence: TGTGCCTGGGGAAGGTTACTCGGAAGTCAGCCCCAGCATTTT. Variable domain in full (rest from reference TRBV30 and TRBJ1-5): SQTIHQWPATLVQPVGSPLSLECTVEGTSNPNLYWYRQAAGRGLQLLFYSVGIGQISSEVPQNLSASRPQDRQFILSSKKLLLSDSGFYLCAWGRLLGSQPQHFGDGTRLSIL.

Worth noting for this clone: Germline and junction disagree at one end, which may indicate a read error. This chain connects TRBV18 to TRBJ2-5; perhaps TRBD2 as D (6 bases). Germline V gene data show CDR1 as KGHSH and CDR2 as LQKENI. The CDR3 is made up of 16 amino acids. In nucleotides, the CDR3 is TGTGCCAGCTCGCCACCAGGCGATGGGGGACTTGGGGCCCAGTACTTC. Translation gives CASSPPGDGGLGAQYF.

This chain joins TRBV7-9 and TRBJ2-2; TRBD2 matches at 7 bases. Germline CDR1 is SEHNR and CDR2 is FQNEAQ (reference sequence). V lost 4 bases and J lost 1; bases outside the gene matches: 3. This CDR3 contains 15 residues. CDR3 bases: TGTGCCAGCAGCTCCCAGCGGGAGAACACCGGGGAGCTGTTTTTT. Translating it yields CASSSQRENTGELFF.

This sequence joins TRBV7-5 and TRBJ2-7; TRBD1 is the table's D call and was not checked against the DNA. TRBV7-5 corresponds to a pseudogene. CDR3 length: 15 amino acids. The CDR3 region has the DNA TGTGCCAGAAGCCACAGGTACCAAGAGTGGTATGAGCAGTACTTC. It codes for CARSHRYQEWYEQYF.

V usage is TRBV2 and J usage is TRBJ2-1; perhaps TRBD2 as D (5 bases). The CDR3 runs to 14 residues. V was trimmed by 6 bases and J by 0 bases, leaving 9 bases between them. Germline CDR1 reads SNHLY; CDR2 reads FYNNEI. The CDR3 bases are TGTGCCAGCAGACGGGAAAGCTCCTACAATGAGCAGTTCTTC. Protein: CASRRESSYNEQFF.